This is a list of T cell receptor beta chains from one sample in a study of CD8 T cells in ankylosing spondylitis. From the 5' RACE reads, TCRdb called clonotypes with MiXCR, one entry per CDR3 protein. The sample carries roughly 150,000 distinct CDR3 sequences, roughly 34% recorded once. The specimen was synovial fluid, either unsorted or a sorted T cell fraction (not recorded which). All receptors come from a male donor with ankylosing spondylitis. The conserved cysteine and the conserved F or W are not part of the CDR3 here.

CDR3aa	len	v_gene	j_gene
ATSDSQGQGAYNEQF	15	TRBV24-1	TRBJ2-1
ASSLVGIEQF	10	TRBV12-3/TRBV12-4	TRBJ2-1
ASSYSGGPYNEQF	13	TRBV6-6	TRBJ2-1
ASSLDGRGDTGELF	14	TRBV11-2	TRBJ2-2
ASSPDSEKLF	10	TRBV4-1	TRBJ1-4
ASSLDQQGGPGSTQY	15	TRBV11-3	TRBJ2-3
ASRPSGTGEREKLF	14	TRBV12-3/TRBV12-4	TRBJ1-4
ASSQGIYQPQH	11	TRBV3-1	TRBJ1-5
SATSGKSTDTQY	12	TRBV20-1	TRBJ2-3
SAPYTGQAYNEQF	13	TRBV20-1	TRBJ2-1
ASSLGPEQY	9	TRBV12-3/TRBV12-4	TRBJ2-7
ASSSRQAGELF	11	TRBV7-3	TRBJ2-2
AWGRGRGSRNTEAF	14	TRBV30	TRBJ1-1
ASSLLAGRETQY	12	TRBV6-6	TRBJ2-5
ASSIRDTSTDTQY	13	TRBV7-2	TRBJ2-3
ASSLSRVQETQY	12	TRBV12-3/TRBV12-4	TRBJ2-5
SARTSGSSYNEQF	13	TRBV20-1	TRBJ2-1
ASARRTGGTDTQY	13	TRBV12-3/TRBV12-4	TRBJ2-3
ASSSQDRVGTQY	12	TRBV7-9	TRBJ2-5
ATSRQGGTEAF	11	TRBV6-2/TRBV6-3	TRBJ1-1
SATTSGHLKSTNEQF	15	TRBV20-1	TRBJ2-1
ASSAPGRNEKLF	12	TRBV28	TRBJ1-4
SARVGQGAITGELF	14	TRBV20-1	TRBJ2-2
SAREPGPGGEQF	12	TRBV20-1	TRBJ2-1
ASSSYQRGYEQY	12	TRBV7-2	TRBJ2-7
ASSELGDDYGYT	12	TRBV25-1	TRBJ1-2
ASSLVIRQPQH	11	TRBV12-3/TRBV12-4	TRBJ1-5